This T cell receptor beta chain comes out of a study of shared clonotypes between healthy human individuals. Study in general: Each donor's CD4 naive and CD4 memory cells filled three plates apiece, CD8 naive two, and CD8 memory one.

Donors were healthy HIV-negative adults without recently reported acute infections or vaccinations. Naive CD4+ cells were CD45RA-selected; the remaining cells were memory. Sorted subsets were amplified in replicate PCRs using 150 to 250 ng DNA, 30,000 to 35,000 T cell genomes. Generated by immunoSEQ multiplex PCR, the TCRdb table keeps only in-frame clones and is missing some. The table shows about 1.1 million clones, with around three quarters occurring only once. Germline V lookup: CDR1 SGHTA, CDR2 FQGNSA. J was trimmed by 3 bases and V by 5 bases; bases with no gene match: 6. CDR3 length: 14 residues.

The sequencing sample was made of memory CD4+ T cells from PBMCs. Subset reported: CD45RA-negative fraction. The chain links TRBV7-2 to TRBJ2-5; 7 nucleotides match TRBD2. This TCR was sampled from a man aged 18-30 years in good health. Some clones in this sample may be carry-over from other donors' samples. The CDR3 is CASSPTSRKETQYF. The CDR3 bases are TGTGCCAGCAGCCCGACTAGCAGAAAAGAGACCCAGTACTTC.